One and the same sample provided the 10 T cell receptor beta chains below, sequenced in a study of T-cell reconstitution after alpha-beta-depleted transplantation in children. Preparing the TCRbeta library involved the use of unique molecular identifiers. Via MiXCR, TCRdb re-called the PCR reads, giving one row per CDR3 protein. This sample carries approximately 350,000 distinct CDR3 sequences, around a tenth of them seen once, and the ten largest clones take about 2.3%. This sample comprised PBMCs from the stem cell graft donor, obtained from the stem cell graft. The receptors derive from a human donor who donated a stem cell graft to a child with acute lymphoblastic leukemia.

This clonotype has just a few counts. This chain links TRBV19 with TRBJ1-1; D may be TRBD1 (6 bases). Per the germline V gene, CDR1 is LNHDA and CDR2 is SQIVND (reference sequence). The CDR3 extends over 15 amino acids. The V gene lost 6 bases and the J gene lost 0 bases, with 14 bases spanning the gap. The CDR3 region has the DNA TGTGCCAGTAGGCACAGGGAGATTGTGAACACTGAAGCTTTCTTT. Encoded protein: CASRHREIVNTEAFF.

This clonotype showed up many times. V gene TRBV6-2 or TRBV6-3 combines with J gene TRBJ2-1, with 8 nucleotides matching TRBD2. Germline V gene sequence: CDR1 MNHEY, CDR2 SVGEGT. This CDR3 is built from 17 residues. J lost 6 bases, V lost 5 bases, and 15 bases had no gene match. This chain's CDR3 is CASSPWPAGVGGNEQFF. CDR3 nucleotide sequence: TGTGCCAGCAGTCCCTGGCCAGCGGGGGTAGGGGGCAATGAGCAGTTCTTC.

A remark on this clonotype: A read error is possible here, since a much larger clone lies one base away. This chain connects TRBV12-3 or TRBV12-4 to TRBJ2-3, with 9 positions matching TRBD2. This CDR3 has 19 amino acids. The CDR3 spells CASCLMGGLASGKTDTQYF. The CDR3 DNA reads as TGTGCCAGCTGTTTAATGGGTGGTTTGGCTAGCGGGAAGACAGATACGCAGTATTTT.

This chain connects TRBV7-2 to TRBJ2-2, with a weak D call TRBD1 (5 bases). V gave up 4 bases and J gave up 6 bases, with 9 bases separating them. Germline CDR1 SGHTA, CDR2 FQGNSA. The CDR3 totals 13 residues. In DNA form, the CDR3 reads TGTGCCAGCAGCTGGAGACAGCCCGGGGAGCTGTTTTTT. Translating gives CASSWRQPGELFF.

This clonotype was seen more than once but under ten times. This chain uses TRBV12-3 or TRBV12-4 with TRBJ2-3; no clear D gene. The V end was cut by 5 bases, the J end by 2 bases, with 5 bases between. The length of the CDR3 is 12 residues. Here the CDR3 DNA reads TGTGCCAGCAGTACTCTCACAGATACGCAGTATTTT. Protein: CASSTLTDTQYF.

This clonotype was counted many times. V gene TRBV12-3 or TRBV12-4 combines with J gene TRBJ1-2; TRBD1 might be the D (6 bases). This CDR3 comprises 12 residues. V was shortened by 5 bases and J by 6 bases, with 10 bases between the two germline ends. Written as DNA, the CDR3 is TGTGCCAGCAGTCCCAGGGGAAATGGCTACACCTTC. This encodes CASSPRGNGYTF.

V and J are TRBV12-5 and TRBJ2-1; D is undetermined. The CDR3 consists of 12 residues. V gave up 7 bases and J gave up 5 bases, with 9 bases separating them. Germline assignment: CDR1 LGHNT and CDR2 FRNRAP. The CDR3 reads CASVGGHNEQFF. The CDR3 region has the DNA TGTGCTAGTGTAGGTGGCCACAATGAGCAGTTCTTC.

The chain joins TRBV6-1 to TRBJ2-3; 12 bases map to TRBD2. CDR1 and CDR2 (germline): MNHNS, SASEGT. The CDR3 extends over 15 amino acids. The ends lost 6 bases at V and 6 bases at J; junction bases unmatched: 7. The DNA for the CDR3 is TGTGCCAGCAGAACGCCACTAGCGGGAGGCGATACGCAGTATTTT. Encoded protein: CASRTPLAGGDTQYF.

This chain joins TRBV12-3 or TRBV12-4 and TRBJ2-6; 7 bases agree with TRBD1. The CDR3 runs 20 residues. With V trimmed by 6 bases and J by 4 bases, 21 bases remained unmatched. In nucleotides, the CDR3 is TGTGCCAGCAGCCCTTCCCCCCCCTTTCTACAGGGGACCGGGGCCAACGTCCTGACTTTC. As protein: CASSPSPPFLQGTGANVLTF.

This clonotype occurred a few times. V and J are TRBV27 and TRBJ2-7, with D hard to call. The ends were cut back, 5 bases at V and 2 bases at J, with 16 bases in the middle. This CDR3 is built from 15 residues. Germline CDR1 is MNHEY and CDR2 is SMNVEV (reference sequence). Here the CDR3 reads CASSHRGGPTYEQYF. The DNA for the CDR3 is TGTGCCAGCAGTCATCGAGGCGGTCCGACCTACGAGCAGTACTTC.